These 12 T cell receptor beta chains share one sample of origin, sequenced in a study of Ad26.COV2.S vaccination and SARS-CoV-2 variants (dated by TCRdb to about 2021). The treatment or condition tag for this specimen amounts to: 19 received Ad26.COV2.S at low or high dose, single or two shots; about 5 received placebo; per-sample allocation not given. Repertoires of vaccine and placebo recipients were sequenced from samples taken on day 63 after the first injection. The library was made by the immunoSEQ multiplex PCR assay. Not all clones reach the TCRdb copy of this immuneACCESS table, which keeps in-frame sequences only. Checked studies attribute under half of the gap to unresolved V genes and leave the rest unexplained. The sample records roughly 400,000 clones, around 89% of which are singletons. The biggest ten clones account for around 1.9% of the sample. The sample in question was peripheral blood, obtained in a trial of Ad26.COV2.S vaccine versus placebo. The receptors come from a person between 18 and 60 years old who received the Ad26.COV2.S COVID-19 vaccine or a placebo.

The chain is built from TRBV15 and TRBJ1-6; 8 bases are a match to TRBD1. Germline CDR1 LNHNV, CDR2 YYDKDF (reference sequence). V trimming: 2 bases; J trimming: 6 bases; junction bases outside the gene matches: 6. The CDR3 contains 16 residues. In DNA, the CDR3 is TGTGCCACCAGCAGACACCGGGGACAGGCTAATTCACCCCTCCACTTT. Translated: CATSRHRGQANSPLHF.

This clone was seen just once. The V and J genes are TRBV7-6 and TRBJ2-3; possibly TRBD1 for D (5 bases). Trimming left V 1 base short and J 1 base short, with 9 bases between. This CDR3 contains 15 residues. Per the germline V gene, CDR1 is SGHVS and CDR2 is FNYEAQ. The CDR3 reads CASSLGQGRTDTQYF. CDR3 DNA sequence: TGTGCCAGCAGCTTAGGGCAGGGCCGCACAGATACGCAGTATTTT.

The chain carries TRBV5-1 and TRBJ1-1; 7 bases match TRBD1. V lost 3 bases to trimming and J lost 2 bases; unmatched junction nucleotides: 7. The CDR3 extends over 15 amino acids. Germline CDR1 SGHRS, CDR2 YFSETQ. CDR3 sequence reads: CASSSLQGSNTEAFF. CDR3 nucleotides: TGCGCCAGCAGCTCCCTACAGGGGTCCAACACTGAAGCTTTCTTT.

The CDR3 nucleotides are TGTGCCAGCAGCTTAGTTATTGCGGGAGGTGTCGATACGCAGTATTTT. Translation: CASSLVIAGGVDTQYF. The rearrangement uses TRBV7-2 and TRBJ2-3, with TRBD2 identical over 8 bases. V lost 1 base, J lost 6 bases, and 9 bases stayed unmatched. The CDR3 has 16 amino acids. Germline CDR1 SGHTA, CDR2 FQGNSA.

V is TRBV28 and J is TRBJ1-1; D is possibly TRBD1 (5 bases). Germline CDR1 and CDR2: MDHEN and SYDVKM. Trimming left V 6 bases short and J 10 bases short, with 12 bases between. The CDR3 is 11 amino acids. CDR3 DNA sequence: TGTGCCAGCAGGGACAATCTGGGAGCTTTCTTT. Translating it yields CASRDNLGAFF.

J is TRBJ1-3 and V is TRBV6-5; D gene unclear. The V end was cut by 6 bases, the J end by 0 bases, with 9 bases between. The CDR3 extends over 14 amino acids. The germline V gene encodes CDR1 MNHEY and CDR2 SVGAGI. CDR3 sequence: CASRPTNSGNTIYF. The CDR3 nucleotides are TGTGCCAGCAGGCCGACAAACTCTGGAAACACCATATATTTT.

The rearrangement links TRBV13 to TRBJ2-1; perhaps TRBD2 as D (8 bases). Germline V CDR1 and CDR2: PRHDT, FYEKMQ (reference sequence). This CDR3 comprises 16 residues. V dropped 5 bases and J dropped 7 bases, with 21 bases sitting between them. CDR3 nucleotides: TGTGCCAGCAGCCAGGGGGGCCGACTAGCGAGAAATGAGCAGTTCTTC. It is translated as CASSQGGRLARNEQFF.

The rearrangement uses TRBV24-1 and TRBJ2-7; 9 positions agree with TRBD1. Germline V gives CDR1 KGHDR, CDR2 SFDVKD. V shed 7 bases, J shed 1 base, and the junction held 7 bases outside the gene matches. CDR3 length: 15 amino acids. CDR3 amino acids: CATSSPGTGSYEQYF. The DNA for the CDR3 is TGTGCCACCAGCTCACCCGGGACAGGGTCCTACGAGCAGTACTTC.

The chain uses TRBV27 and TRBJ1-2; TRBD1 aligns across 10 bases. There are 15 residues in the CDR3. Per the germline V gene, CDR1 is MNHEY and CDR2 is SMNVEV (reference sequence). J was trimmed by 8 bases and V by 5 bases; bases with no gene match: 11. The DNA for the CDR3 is TGTGCCAGCAGTAGATCGACAGGGGGCATGAGAGGCTACACCTTC. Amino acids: CASSRSTGGMRGYTF.

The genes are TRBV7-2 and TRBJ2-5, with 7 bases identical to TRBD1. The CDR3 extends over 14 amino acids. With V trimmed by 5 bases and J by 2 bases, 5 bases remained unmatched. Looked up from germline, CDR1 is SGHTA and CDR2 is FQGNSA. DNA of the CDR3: TGTGCCAGCAGCCGGGACAGAAAACAAGAGACCCAGTACTTC. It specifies CASSRDRKQETQYF.

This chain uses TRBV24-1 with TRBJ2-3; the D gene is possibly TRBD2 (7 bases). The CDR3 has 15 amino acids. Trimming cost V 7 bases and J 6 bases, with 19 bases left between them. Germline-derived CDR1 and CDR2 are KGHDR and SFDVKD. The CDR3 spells CATSLGGAPPDTQYF. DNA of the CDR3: TGTGCCACCAGCCTTGGGGGGGCGCCCCCCGATACGCAGTATTTT.

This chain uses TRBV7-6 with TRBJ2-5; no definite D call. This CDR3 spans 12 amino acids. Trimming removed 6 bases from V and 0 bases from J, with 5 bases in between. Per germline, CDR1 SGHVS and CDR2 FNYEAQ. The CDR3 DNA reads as TGTGCCAGCAGGGAGAACCAAGAGACCCAGTACTTC. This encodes CASRENQETQYF.